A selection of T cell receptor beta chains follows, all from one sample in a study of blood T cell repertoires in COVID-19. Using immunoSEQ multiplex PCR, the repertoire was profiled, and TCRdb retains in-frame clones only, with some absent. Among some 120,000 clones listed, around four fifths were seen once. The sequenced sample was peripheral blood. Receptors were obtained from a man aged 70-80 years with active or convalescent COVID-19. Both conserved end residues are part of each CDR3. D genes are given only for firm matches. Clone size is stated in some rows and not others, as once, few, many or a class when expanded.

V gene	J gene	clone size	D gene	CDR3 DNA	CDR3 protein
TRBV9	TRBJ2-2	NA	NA	TGTGCCAGCAGCCCCGGACATGCGGTAAACGCCGGGGAGCTGTTTTTT	CASSPGHAVNAGELFF
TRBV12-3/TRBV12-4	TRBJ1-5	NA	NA	TGTGCCAGCAGTTTAAGCTTTTATCAGCCCCAGCATTTT	CASSLSFYQPQHF
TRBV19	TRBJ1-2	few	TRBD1	TGTGCCAGTAGTCCGATACCCGGGACAGGGATGGATGGCTACACCTTC	CASSPIPGTGMDGYTF
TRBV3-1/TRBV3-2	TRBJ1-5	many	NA	TGTGCCAGCAGCCCGCCGGGCAATCAGCCCCAGCATTTT	CASSPPGNQPQHF
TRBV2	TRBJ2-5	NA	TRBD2	TGTGCCAGCAGTGAAGTGGTAGGACTAGGAGGTAAAGAGACCCAGTACTTC	CASSEVVGLGGKETQYF
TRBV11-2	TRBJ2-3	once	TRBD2	TGTGCCAGCAGCTTGGGGCAAGCGGGGGGGAGCACAGATACGCAGTATTTT	CASSLGQAGGSTDTQYF
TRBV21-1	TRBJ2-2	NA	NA	TGTGCCAGCAGCAAAAGGTTTATGCTAGCGGACGATCTCACACGAAAAAACACCGGGGAGCTGTTTTTT	CASSKRFMLADDLTRKNTGELFF
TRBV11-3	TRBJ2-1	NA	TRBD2	TGTGCCAGCAGCTCTCTAGCGGGAGGGTACAATGAGCAGTTCTTC	CASSSLAGGYNEQFF
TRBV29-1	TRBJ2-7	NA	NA	TGCAGCGTTGCTGGGGCAGGGGCCTCCTACGAGCAGTACTTC	CSVAGAGASYEQYF
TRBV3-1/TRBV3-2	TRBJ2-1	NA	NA	TGTGCCAGCAGCCAACTCGGCAGCGTAGAATACAATGAGCAGTTCTTC	CASSQLGSVEYNEQFF
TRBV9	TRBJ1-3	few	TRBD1	TGTGCCAGCAGCCGGGACTTACCTCTCCAGGGGGGCGAAAACACCATATATTTT	CASSRDLPLQGGENTIYF
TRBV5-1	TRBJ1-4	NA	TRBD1	TGCGCCAGCAGCCCGGGACAGAGCTTTAATGAAAAACTGTTTTTT	CASSPGQSFNEKLFF
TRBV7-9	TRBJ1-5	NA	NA	TGTGCCAGCAGCTTATGGGGGGACAATCAGCCCCAGCATTTT	CASSLWGDNQPQHF
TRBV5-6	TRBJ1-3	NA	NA	TGTGCCAGCAGCTTGCCACGCCAAGCACCTGGAAACACCATATATTTT	CASSLPRQAPGNTIYF
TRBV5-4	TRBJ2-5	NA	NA	TGTGCCAGCAGCCGACGGGTGTCCCGTTTAGAGACCCAGTACTTC	CASSRRVSRLETQYF
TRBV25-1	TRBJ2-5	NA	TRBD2	TGTGCCAGCAGTGAATCTCGACTAGCGGGTTTTCAAGAGACCCAGTACTTC	CASSESRLAGFQETQYF
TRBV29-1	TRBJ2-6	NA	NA	TGCAGCGGGGGGACAGGGGCCAACGTCCTGACTTTC	CSGGTGANVLTF
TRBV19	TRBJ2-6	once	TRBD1	TGTGCCAGTAGTCCGGGACAGGTGCTCTCTGGGGCCAACGTCCTGACTTTC	CASSPGQVLSGANVLTF
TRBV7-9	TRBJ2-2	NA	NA	TGTGCCAGCAGCCCGCGGCGACAGGCCTCGAACACCGGGGAGCTGTTTTTT	CASSPRRQASNTGELFF
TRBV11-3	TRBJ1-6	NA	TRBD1	TGTGCCAGCAGCTTTACGACAGGGGCCAATTCACCCCTCCACTTT	CASSFTTGANSPLHF
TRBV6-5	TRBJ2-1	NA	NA	TGTGCCAGCAGTTTAGTAGAATCCTACAATGAGCAGTTCTTC	CASSLVESYNEQFF
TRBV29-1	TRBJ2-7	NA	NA	TGCAGCGTTTGGTCAGGCAACGAGCAGTACTTC	CSVWSGNEQYF
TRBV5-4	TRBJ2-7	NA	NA	TGTGCCAGCAGCTCACCGGGGTACGAGCAGTACTTC	CASSSPGYEQYF
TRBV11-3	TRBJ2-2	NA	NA	TGTGCCAGCAGCTTAGGGGGGGCCGGGGAGCTGTTTTTT	CASSLGGAGELFF
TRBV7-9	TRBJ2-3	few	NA	TGTGCCAGCAGCGGAACAGGGAGCACAGATACGCAGTATTTT	CASSGTGSTDTQYF
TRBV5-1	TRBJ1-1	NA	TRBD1	TGCGCCAGCAGGAATACAGGGGGCACTGAAGCTTTCTTT	CASRNTGGTEAFF
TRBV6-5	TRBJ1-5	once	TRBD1	TGTGCCGGTGCACAGGGGCTGGGTCAGCCCCAGCATTTT	CAGAQGLGQPQHF
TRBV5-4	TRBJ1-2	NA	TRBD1	TGTGCCAGCAGCTTGGAGAACAGGGGGCGGGATGGCTACACCTTC	CASSLENRGRDGYTF
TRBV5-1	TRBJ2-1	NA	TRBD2	TGCGCCAGCAGCTTGCGGGGGGGCAGTGAGCAGTTCTTC	CASSLRGGSEQFF
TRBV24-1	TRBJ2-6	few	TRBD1	TGTGCCACCAGTGATTTCGGACAGGGGGCCCTCTCTGGGGCCAACGTCCTGACTTTC	CATSDFGQGALSGANVLTF
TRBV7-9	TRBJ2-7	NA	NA	TGTGCCAGCAGCTCATGGGAGAGCTACGAGCAGTACTTC	CASSSWESYEQYF
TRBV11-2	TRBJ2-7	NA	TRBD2	TGTGCCAGCAGCTTAGAACTAGCGGAGGACGAGCAGTACTTC	CASSLELAEDEQYF
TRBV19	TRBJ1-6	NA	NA	TGTGCCAGCCTAGGGGATTCCTATAATTCACCCCTCCACTTT	CASLGDSYNSPLHF
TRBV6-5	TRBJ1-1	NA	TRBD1	TGTGCCAGCAGTCTCTCGGGAGGGACAGCTGAAGCTTTCTTT	CASSLSGGTAEAFF
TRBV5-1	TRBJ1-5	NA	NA	TGCGCCAGCAGCCCGGACGGGGTGGGGCAGCCCCAGCATTTT	CASSPDGVGQPQHF
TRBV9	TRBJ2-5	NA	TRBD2	TGTGCCAGCAGCGAGGGGAGCGGGAGGGCCTGGGAGACCCAGTACTTC	CASSEGSGRAWETQYF
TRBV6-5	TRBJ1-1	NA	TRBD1	TGTGCCAGCAGTCGGACAGGTTTGAACACTGAAGCTTTCTTT	CASSRTGLNTEAFF
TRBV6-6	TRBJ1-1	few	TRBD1	TGTGCCAGCAGTTCGGGACAGCTTGAAGCTTTCTTT	CASSSGQLEAFF
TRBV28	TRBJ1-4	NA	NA	TGTGCCAGCAGTTTGCCGGTCTCGGGTGAAAAACTGTTTTTT	CASSLPVSGEKLFF
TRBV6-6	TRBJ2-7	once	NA	TGTGCCAGCAGTCAGAAGAGGGGGTTACTTCTGCCCTCCTACGAGCAGTACTTC	CASSQKRGLLLPSYEQYF
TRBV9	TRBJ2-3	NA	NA	TGTGCCAGCAGCGTAGATAGCCGAGATACGCAGTATTTT	CASSVDSRDTQYF
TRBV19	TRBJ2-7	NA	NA	TGTGCCAGTAGTATTGGGCAGGGTTTGTCCTACGAGCAGTACTTC	CASSIGQGLSYEQYF
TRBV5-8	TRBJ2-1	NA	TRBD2	TGTGCCAGCGGGACTATATATGAGCAGTTCTTC	CASGTIYEQFF
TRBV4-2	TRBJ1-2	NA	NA	TGTGCCAGCAGCCAAGCCCAGCGGGAAAAGGGCTACACCTTC	CASSQAQREKGYTF
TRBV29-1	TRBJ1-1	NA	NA	TGCAGCGGACAGGTATTTGACACTGAAGCTTTCTTT	CSGQVFDTEAFF
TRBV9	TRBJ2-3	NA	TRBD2	TGTGCCAGCAGCGTAGGAGGGGGGACTAGCAGCACAGATACGCAGTATTTT	CASSVGGGTSSTDTQYF
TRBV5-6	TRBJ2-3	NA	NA	TGTGCCAGCAGTCCTACAGGGAGAGATACGCAGTATTTT	CASSPTGRDTQYF
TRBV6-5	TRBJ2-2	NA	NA	TGTGCCAGCAGGCGGGACCTCACCCCCGGGGAGCTGTTTTTT	CASRRDLTPGELFF